Listed below are T cell receptor beta chains from one sample, sequenced in a study of T cell responses to AZD1222 COVID-19 vaccine. TCRdb keeps only in-frame clones here, not all; method: immunoSEQ multiplex PCR. The sample lists around 140,000 clones, roughly 92% occurring once. The sequencing used peripheral blood, collected on day 0 of AZD1222 vaccination. Receptors originate from an adult in good health. CDR3s include the opening cysteine and the closing phenylalanine or tryptophan. A D gene is named only where the DNA matches it firmly. The size field is filled for only some rows; it gives once, few, many or a size class.

v_gene	abundance	j_gene	d_gene	CDR3aa	CDR3nt
TRBV4-1	-	TRBJ2-3	-	CASSQVQGSTDTQYF	TGCGCCAGCAGCCAGGTACAGGGCAGCACAGATACGCAGTATTTT
TRBV30	-	TRBJ2-7	-	CAWSGTDYEQYF	TGTGCCTGGAGTGGGACAGACTACGAGCAGTACTTC
TRBV19	few	TRBJ1-3	TRBD1	CASSKHGTAGNTIYF	TGTGCCAGTAGTAAGCATGGGACAGCTGGAAACACCATATATTTT
TRBV18	-	TRBJ2-1	-	CASSPLVSWGLNEQFF	TGTGCCAGCTCACCATTGGTCTCATGGGGTCTCAATGAGCAGTTCTTC
TRBV9	-	TRBJ1-2	-	CASSVSWKDGYTF	TGTGCCAGCAGCGTGTCATGGAAGGATGGCTACACCTTC
TRBV7-2	-	TRBJ2-1	-	CASSLASASYNEQFF	TGTGCCAGCAGCTTAGCCTCGGCCAGCTACAATGAGCAGTTCTTC
TRBV19	-	TRBJ1-4	-	CASSISRGEKLFF	TGTGCCAGTAGTATTTCCAGGGGTGAAAAACTGTTTTTT
TRBV30	-	TRBJ1-5	TRBD1	CAGSSGTGENQPQHF	TGTGCGGGCTCCTCCGGGACAGGGGAAAATCAGCCCCAGCATTTT
TRBV5-4	-	TRBJ1-2	-	CASSLGYGYTF	TGTGCCAGCAGCTTGGGCTATGGCTACACCTTC
TRBV28	-	TRBJ2-3	TRBD2	CASSPPWGGDFTDTQYF	TGTGCCAGCAGTCCCCCGTGGGGGGGGGACTTCACAGATACGCAGTATTTT
TRBV9	-	TRBJ2-5	-	CASSVDGETQYF	TGTGCCAGCAGCGTAGACGGGGAGACCCAGTACTTC
TRBV10-2	-	TRBJ1-1	-	CASSGGGAANTEAFF	TGCGCCAGCAGCGGAGGAGGGGCGGCGAACACTGAAGCTTTCTTT
TRBV19	-	TRBJ1-5	-	CASSFFGLGNQPQHF	TGTGCCAGTAGTTTTTTTGGATTGGGGAATCAGCCCCAGCATTTT
TRBV29-1	once	TRBJ1-4	-	CSVGGPSEKLFF	TGCAGCGTTGGAGGCCCGAGTGAAAAACTGTTTTTT
TRBV5-5	-	TRBJ2-3	-	CASSLEGGSALDTQYF	TGTGCCAGCAGCTTGGAGGGGGGCTCCGCTTTAGATACGCAGTATTTT
TRBV7-8	once	TRBJ2-1	TRBD1	CASSLMGQADNEQFF	TGTGCCAGCAGCTTAATGGGACAGGCCGACAATGAGCAGTTCTTC
TRBV5-4	-	TRBJ2-1	TRBD2	CASSVGGLAGVEQFF	TGTGCCAGCAGTGTTGGAGGACTAGCGGGAGTTGAGCAGTTCTTC
TRBV2	-	TRBJ2-1	-	CASSERRRSYNEQFF	TGTGCCAGCAGTGAAAGGCGCCGCTCCTACAATGAGCAGTTCTTC
TRBV10-3	once	TRBJ2-1	-	CAISESRGNYNEQFF	TGTGCCATCAGTGAGTCGCGGGGCAACTACAATGAGCAGTTCTTC
TRBV9	once	TRBJ2-1	-	CASSVEKVRAQFF	TGTGCCAGCAGCGTAGAGAAGGTACGGGCGCAGTTCTTC
TRBV15	-	TRBJ1-1	-	CATSRDKAGYEAFF	TGTGCCACCAGCAGAGATAAGGCGGGATACGAAGCTTTCTTT
TRBV5-6	-	TRBJ1-2	-	CASSLVDGYYGYTF	TGTGCCAGCAGCTTGGTGGACGGGTACTATGGCTACACCTTC
TRBV7-9	-	TRBJ1-5	-	CASSYDNQPQHF	TGTGCCAGCAGCTACGATAATCAGCCCCAGCATTTT
TRBV4-1	-	TRBJ1-1	-	CASSQDIFGQNTEAFF	TGCGCCAGCAGCCAAGATATTTTCGGACAAAACACTGAAGCTTTCTTT
TRBV6-2/TRBV6-3	-	TRBJ2-7	TRBD2	CASSHGLAGEYEQYF	TGTGCCAGCAGCCATGGACTAGCGGGAGAGTACGAGCAGTACTTC
TRBV6-6	-	TRBJ2-3	TRBD2	CASSYSRLAGGSFYSTDTQYF	TGTGCCAGCAGCTACTCCAGACTAGCGGGAGGGTCCTTCTATAGCACAGATACGCAGTATTTT
TRBV10-3	once	TRBJ2-2	TRBD1	CAIKVAGGYGELFF	TGTGCCATCAAGGTAGCAGGGGGCTACGGGGAGCTGTTTTTT
TRBV6-5	-	TRBJ1-2	-	CASGVSGGYTF	TGTGCCAGCGGGGTATCCGGTGGCTACACCTTC
TRBV30	-	TRBJ1-2	TRBD1	CAWSATGTGDGYTF	TGTGCCTGGAGTGCCACCGGGACAGGGGATGGCTACACCTTC
TRBV7-8	-	TRBJ2-1	TRBD1	CASSGGQAGDEQFF	TGTGCCAGCAGCGGCGGACAGGCCGGGGATGAGCAGTTCTTC
TRBV2	-	TRBJ2-2	TRBD2	CATRLAGNTGELFF	TGTGCCACCCGACTAGCGGGCAACACCGGGGAGCTGTTTTTT
TRBV11-2	-	TRBJ2-4	-	CASSLGQGRSKNIQYF	TGTGCCAGCAGCTTAGGCCAGGGGCGAAGCAAAAACATTCAGTACTTC
TRBV12-5	-	TRBJ1-5	TRBD1	CASARTGDQPQHF	TGTGCTAGTGCTAGGACAGGGGACCAGCCCCAGCATTTT
TRBV7-2	-	TRBJ2-3	-	CASSLTSSYTDTQYF	TGTGCCAGCAGCTTAACTAGCAGCTACACAGATACGCAGTATTTT
TRBV6-2/TRBV6-3	-	TRBJ1-2	-	CASSWEGDAGYTF	TGTGCCAGCAGTTGGGAGGGAGACGCAGGCTACACCTTC
TRBV5-1	-	TRBJ1-1	-	CASSREDSREMTEAFF	TGCGCCAGCAGCCGAGAAGACAGCAGAGAAATGACTGAAGCTTTCTTT
TRBV7-9	-	TRBJ2-7	-	CASSLAGVYEQYF	TGTGCCAGCAGCTTAGCGGGAGTCTACGAGCAGTACTTC
TRBV7-9	-	TRBJ2-1	TRBD1	CASSAPFTGGVYNEQFF	TGTGCCAGCAGCGCCCCATTCACAGGGGGCGTCTACAATGAGCAGTTCTTC
TRBV5-6	-	TRBJ2-4	TRBD2	CASSPTYTSVGIQYF	TGTGCCAGCAGCCCCACCTATACTAGCGTAGGCATTCAGTACTTC
TRBV27	-	TRBJ2-5	-	CASSLMAGGLETQYF	TGTGCCAGCAGTTTAATGGCAGGGGGGTTAGAGACCCAGTACTTC
TRBV28	-	TRBJ2-7	-	CASSFGRGDYEQYF	TGTGCCAGCAGTTTTGGCAGGGGAGACTACGAGCAGTACTTC
TRBV4-1	-	TRBJ2-7	TRBD1	CASSQEIPPDRGSYEQYF	TGCGCCAGCAGCCAAGAAATTCCCCCAGACAGGGGCTCCTACGAGCAGTACTTC
TRBV6-5	-	TRBJ2-2	TRBD1	CASRDRAGELFF	TGTGCCAGCAGGGACAGGGCCGGGGAGCTGTTTTTT
TRBV7-9	-	TRBJ2-7	TRBD1	CASSLPRTGLSLYF	TGTGCCAGCAGTCTACCCAGGACAGGCCTGAGTCTGTACTTC
TRBV6-6	-	TRBJ1-6	-	CASRDVYNSPLHF	TGTGCCAGCAGGGACGTCTATAATTCACCCCTCCACTTT
TRBV30	-	TRBJ1-2	TRBD1	CAWSRDRGNYGYTF	TGTGCCTGGAGTAGGGACAGGGGAAACTATGGCTACACCTTC
TRBV5-6	-	TRBJ2-7	-	CASSLSGYEQYF	TGTGCCAGCAGCTTAAGCGGATACGAGCAGTACTTC
TRBV6-5	once	TRBJ2-7	TRBD1	CASSKQGARGKQYF	TGTGCCAGCAGTAAACAGGGGGCAAGGGGTAAGCAGTACTTC
TRBV28	-	TRBJ2-1	TRBD1	CASSLLGGHSYNEQFF	TGTGCCAGCAGTTTGCTAGGGGGCCACTCCTACAATGAGCAGTTCTTC
TRBV7-9	-	TRBJ2-1	-	CASSFVSPNEQFF	TGTGCCAGCAGCTTCGTATCCCCCAATGAGCAGTTCTTC
TRBV10-2	-	TRBJ2-3	TRBD2	CASSEISGITDTQYF	TGCGCCAGCAGTGAAATTAGCGGGATCACAGATACGCAGTATTTT
TRBV10-3	-	TRBJ1-6	-	CAISESRLGLNSPLHF	TGTGCCATCAGTGAGTCGAGGTTAGGGCTCAATTCACCCCTCCACTTT
TRBV2	once	TRBJ2-7	TRBD1	CASRGTGVYYEQYF	TGTGCCAGCCGCGGGACAGGGGTATACTACGAGCAGTACTTC